This passage covers 9 T cell receptor beta chains from one sample sequenced in a study of blood T cells in healthy people across ages. Through a sample-barcoded 5' primer and a J-beta primer mix, a second PCR was run for roughly 7 to 11 cycles. One entry per CDR3 protein, called by TCRdb with MiXCR from the 5' RACE reads. The data hold about 760,000 distinct CDR3 sequences, with about 56% observed a single time. What was sequenced was blood. The receptors here all came from a man aged 35-49 years in good health.

The chain uses TRBV2 and TRBJ1-1; D uncertain. The CDR3 length is 15 residues. The germline gives CDR1 SNHLY, CDR2 FYNNEI. Trimming stripped 9 bases from V and 0 bases from J, with 17 bases between. CDR3 DNA sequence: TGTGCCAGAGACCGAGAGGGAGTTATGAACACTGAAGCTTTCTTT. It translates to CARDREGVMNTEAFF.

As concerns this clonotype: This may come from a read error, since a much larger clone is one base off. The chain joins TRBV4-1 to TRBJ2-7; no clear D. This CDR3 spans 12 amino acids. Germline assignment: CDR1 MGHRA and CDR2 YSYEKL. Trimming left V 0 bases short and J 5 bases short, with 5 bases between. In DNA form, the CDR3 reads TGCGCCAGCAGCCAAGATTTCCACGAGCAGTACTTC. Translating it yields CASSQDFHEQYF.

The chain combines TRBV20-1 with TRBJ1-5, with 7 bases that match TRBD1. Germline V gene sequence: CDR1 DFQATT, CDR2 SNEGSKA (reference sequence). J gave up 2 bases and V 5 bases, and 6 bases lay outside the gene matches. This CDR3 is built from 14 residues. The CDR3 nucleotides read TGCAGTGCTCGACAGGGCATGGGCAATCAGCCCCAGCATTTT. It translates to CSARQGMGNQPQHF.

The J gene is TRBJ2-5, the V gene TRBV7-3; D tentatively fits TRBD1 or TRBD2 (5 bases each). Germline V gene sequence: CDR1 SGHTA, CDR2 FQGTGA. The CDR3 has 18 amino acids. Trimming took 0 bases from V and 11 from J, leaving 28 bases between them. The CDR3 spells CASSLTFKRDHDAGEQYF. In DNA, the CDR3 is TGTGCCAGCAGCTTAACGTTTAAAAGGGACCATGATGCCGGAGAGCAGTACTTC.

The J gene is TRBJ2-3, the V gene TRBV3-1, with 7 bases that match TRBD2. This CDR3 has 17 residues. Unmatched junction bases numbered 14, after V lost 4 bases and J lost 4 bases. The germline gives CDR1 LGHDT, CDR2 YNNKEL (reference sequence). CDR3 sequence: CASSPRVGAGIPDTQYF. The CDR3 bases are TGTGCCAGCAGCCCTAGGGTGGGAGCGGGGATACCAGATACGCAGTATTTT.

V usage is TRBV25-1 and J usage is TRBJ1-6; TRBD1 aligns across 9 bases. This CDR3 comprises 16 residues. Germline lookup yields CDR1 MGHDK and CDR2 SYGVNS. The V gene end was trimmed by 5 bases and the J gene end by 7 bases; junction bases not matched to a gene: 9. The CDR3 region is CASSTGQGSGNSPLHF. In DNA, the CDR3 is TGTGCCAGCAGTACGGGACAGGGTTCGGGGAATTCACCCCTCCACTTT. The whole variable domain, remainder taken from reference TRBV25-1 and TRBJ1-6, is EADIYQTPRYLVIGTGKKITLECSQTMGHDKMYWYQQDPGMELHLIHYSYGVNSTEKGDLSSESTVSRIRTEHFPLTLESARPSHTSQYLCASSTGQGSGNSPLHFGNGTRLTVT.

The gene calls are TRBV12-3 or TRBV12-4 and TRBJ1-1; D not resolved. V lost 2 bases and J 11 bases, leaving 12 bases between the germline ends. CDR3 size: 12 residues. This chain's CDR3 is CASSLSRTGAFF. In DNA, the CDR3 is TGTGCCAGCAGTTTAAGTCGAACCGGCGCTTTCTTT.

The chain recombines TRBV4-3 with TRBJ2-3, with 9 bases lining up with TRBD1. This CDR3 is built from 15 residues. The V gene's germline CDR1 is LGHNA and CDR2 YSLEER. Unmatched junction bases numbered 6, after V lost 5 bases and J lost 3 bases. CDR3 DNA: TGCGCCAGCAGCGTCCAGGACAGGGGAACAGATACGCAGTATTTT. Protein: CASSVQDRGTDTQYF.

J is TRBJ1-2 and V is TRBV12-3 or TRBV12-4; unclear D gene. V lost 3 bases and J 7 bases, leaving 9 bases between the germline ends. The CDR3 has 12 residues. As DNA, the CDR3 is TGTGCCAGCAGTTTTCAGACTTCTGGCTACACCTTC. It codes for CASSFQTSGYTF.